This T cell receptor beta chain is from a study of blood T cell repertoires in COVID-19. Sequencing used immunoSEQ multiplex PCR; TCRdb keeps in-frame clones, though not all of them. The sample contains some 210,000 clones, approximately 90% of which appear only once. CDR1 is SQVTM and CDR2 is ANQGSEA in the germline V gene. Trimming removed 3 bases from V and 5 bases from J, with 4 bases in between. The length of the CDR3 is 10 residues. This clone was picked up one time. V usage is TRBV29-1 and J usage is TRBJ2-5; no reliable D call. The sample was peripheral blood. The clonotype was recovered from a woman in her forties with acute or convalescent COVID-19. CDR3 amino acids: CSVDAETQYF. The CDR3 nucleotides read TGCAGCGTTGACGCGGAGACCCAGTACTTC. Using reference TRBV29-1 and TRBJ2-5 for the parts outside the CDR3, the full variable domain is SAVISQKPSRDICQRGTSLTIQCQVDSQVTMMFWYRQQPGQSLTLIATANQGSEATYESGFVIDKFPISRPNLTFSTLTVSNMSPEDSSIYLCSVDAETQYFGPGTRLLVL.